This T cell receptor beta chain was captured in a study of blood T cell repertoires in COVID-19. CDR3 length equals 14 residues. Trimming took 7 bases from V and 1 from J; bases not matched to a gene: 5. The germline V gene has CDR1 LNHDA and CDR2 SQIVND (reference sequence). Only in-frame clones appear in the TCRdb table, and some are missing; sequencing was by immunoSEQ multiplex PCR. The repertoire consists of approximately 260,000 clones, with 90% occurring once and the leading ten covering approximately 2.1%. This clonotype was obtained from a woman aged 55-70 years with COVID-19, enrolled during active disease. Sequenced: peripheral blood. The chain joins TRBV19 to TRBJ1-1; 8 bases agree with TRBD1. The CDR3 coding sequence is TGTGCCAGTACCCAGGACAGGGAGAACACTGAAGCTTTCTTT. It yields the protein CASTQDRENTEAFF.